This TCR beta chain is from a study of T-cell reconstitution after alpha-beta-depleted transplantation in children. Researchers prepared the TCRbeta library using unique molecular identifiers, the study reports. TCRdb ran MiXCR on the PCR reads and lists one entry per CDR3 protein. The table records about 610,000 distinct CDR3 sequences, roughly 10% of them present only once. There are a few counts of this clonotype. Trimming pared 2 bases from V and 0 bases from J, leaving 14 bases between. The CDR3 extends over 18 amino acids. CDR1 LGHDT and CDR2 YNNKEL come from the germline V gene (reference sequence).

The source of this sequence is a human donor who donated a stem cell graft to a child with acute myeloid leukemia. The chain uses TRBV3-1 and TRBJ2-6; maybe TRBD2 (6 bases). Source: PBMCs from the stem cell graft donor, taken from the stem cell graft. The CDR3 loop is CASSQSPSGYSGANVLTF. The CDR3 region has the DNA TGTGCCAGCAGCCAATCGCCAAGCGGGTACTCTGGGGCCAACGTCCTGACTTTC.